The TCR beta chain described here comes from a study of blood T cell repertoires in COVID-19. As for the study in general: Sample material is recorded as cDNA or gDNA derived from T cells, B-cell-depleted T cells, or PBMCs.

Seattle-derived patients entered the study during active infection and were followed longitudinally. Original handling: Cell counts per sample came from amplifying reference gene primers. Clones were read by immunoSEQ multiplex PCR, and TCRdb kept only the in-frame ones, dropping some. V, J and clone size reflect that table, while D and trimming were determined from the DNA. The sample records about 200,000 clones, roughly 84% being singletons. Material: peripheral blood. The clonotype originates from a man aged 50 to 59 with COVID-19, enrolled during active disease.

This CDR3 reads CATLADLTSEQYF. DNA of the CDR3: TGTGCAACCCTAGCGGACTTAACGTCCGAGCAGTACTTC. The chain combines TRBV25-1 with TRBJ2-7; 7 bases match TRBD2. CDR3 length: 13 amino acids. Germline values: CDR1 MGHDK, CDR2 SYGVNS.